These 11 T cell receptor beta chains came from one sample sequenced in a study of control samples from healthy donors and cancer patients. TCRdb's table, derived via immunoSEQ multiplex PCR, lists solely in-frame clones and lacks some. The table records under 75,000 clones, roughly 85% of them present only once. The sample taken for sequencing was blood. The receptor set was obtained from a man in his forties or fifties in good health.

This chain joins TRBV5-5 and TRBJ2-2; unclear D gene. V lost 5 bases, J lost 0 bases, and 5 bases lay in between. The CDR3 has 13 residues. Germline CDR1 is SGHKS and CDR2 is YYEKEE (reference sequence). The CDR3 DNA reads as TGTGCCAGCAGGTTTGCGAACACCGGGGAGCTGTTTTTT. Translating gives CASRFANTGELFF.

The V call is TRBV15, the J call TRBJ1-5; D remains unclear. The germline V and J ends were trimmed by 5 bases and 3 bases, with 8 bases remaining between them. This CDR3 has 13 amino acids. Germline V lookup: CDR1 LNHNV, CDR2 YYDKDF (reference sequence). The CDR3 DNA is TGTGCCACCAGCTCCCCCCTCAATCAGCCCCAGCATTTT. Protein: CATSSPLNQPQHF.

This clone was seen a few times. V usage is TRBV7-9 and J usage is TRBJ2-2, with D tentatively TRBD2 (5 bases). The germline V gene has CDR1 SEHNR and CDR2 FQNEAQ (reference sequence). V lost 0 bases and J 9 bases, leaving 17 bases between the germline ends. The CDR3 is 16 amino acids. Here the CDR3 reads CASSLAFGGSGRELFF. DNA for the CDR3: TGTGCCAGCAGCTTAGCGTTTGGCGGGTCCGGCCGGGAGCTGTTTTTT. The whole variable domain, filled in from reference TRBV7-9 and TRBJ2-2, reads DTGVSQNPRHKITKRGQNVTFRCDPISEHNRLYWYRQTLGQGPEFLTYFQNEAQLEKSRLLSDRFSAERPKGSFSTLEIQRTEQGDSAMYLCASSLAFGGSGRELFFGEGSRLTVL.

This rearrangement joins TRBV5-5 to TRBJ1-3, with no clear D. Germline assignment: CDR1 SGHKS and CDR2 YYEKEE (reference sequence). The V end lost 4 bases, the J end lost 0 bases, and 11 bases lay between the germline ends. CDR3 length equals 15 residues. The CDR3 DNA is TGTGCCAGCAGCGGGTCAATATCCTCTGGAAACACCATATATTTT. Amino acids: CASSGSISSGNTIYF.

This chain links TRBV27 with TRBJ2-1, with D hard to call. The V end lost 2 bases, the J end lost 10 bases, and 9 bases lay between the germline ends. The length of the CDR3 is 12 residues. The germline V gene has CDR1 MNHEY and CDR2 SMNVEV (reference sequence). The DNA of the CDR3 is TGTGCCAGCAGTTTAGGGGTTGGGGAGCAGTTCTTC. Protein product: CASSLGVGEQFF.

In the case of this clone: An end of the junction does not agree with germline; a read error may underlie this. The rearrangement links TRBV19 to TRBJ2-7; TRBD1 agrees at 8 bases. Germline CDR1 is LNHDA and CDR2 is SQIVND (reference sequence). The CDR3 has 12 amino acids. The CDR3 bases are TGCGCATCCCGGGACAGGTTCAACGAGCAGTACTTC. Translated: CASRDRFNEQYF.

This chain connects TRBV7-8 to TRBJ1-3, with a weak D call TRBD1 (6 bases). Germline V CDR1 and CDR2: SGHVS, FQNEAQ. This CDR3 has 14 residues. V gave up 3 bases and J gave up 1 base, with 7 bases separating them. The DNA for the CDR3 is TGTGCCAGCAGCTTCGACAGGTCTGGAAACACCATATATTTT. Translation gives CASSFDRSGNTIYF.

Only one count was recorded for this clone. V usage is TRBV29-1 and J usage is TRBJ1-3; D is ambiguous. Germline V gene lookup returns CDR1 SQVTM and CDR2 ANQGSEA. This CDR3 contains 12 residues. Trimming removed 5 bases from V and 0 bases from J, with 5 bases in between. CDR3 sequence reads: CSVHSSGNTIYF. The CDR3 DNA sequence: TGCAGCGTTCATAGCTCTGGAAACACCATATATTTT.

CDR3 nucleotides: TGTGCCAGCAGCGGCGCGTGGCTGGACAGGATGAACACTGAAGCTTTCTTT. The encoded protein is CASSGAWLDRMNTEAFF. This chain joins TRBV13 and TRBJ1-1, with TRBD1 matching over 7 bases. The CDR3 has 17 amino acids. V was clipped by 5 bases and J by 0 bases; unmatched bases: 12. Germline values: CDR1 PRHDT, CDR2 FYEKMQ (reference sequence).

The chain recombines TRBV29-1 with TRBJ2-3; the D is unclear. V lost 3 bases and J lost 5, with 9 bases in between. The CDR3 length is 12 residues. Germline CDR1 and CDR2: SQVTM and ANQGSEA. The CDR3 coding sequence is TGCAGCGTTGACGGCTTGGGAGATACGCAGTATTTT. The encoded protein is CSVDGLGDTQYF.

The chain employs TRBV11-2 and TRBJ1-1; TRBD1 matches 7 bases. The CDR3 totals 14 residues. The ends lost 7 bases at V and 0 bases at J; junction bases unmatched: 5. Looked up from germline, CDR1 is SGHAT and CDR2 is FQNNGV. In nucleotides, the CDR3 is TGTGCCAGCAAGGAGGGACAGTTGAACACTGAAGCTTTCTTT. Protein product: CASKEGQLNTEAFF.